The 16 T cell receptor beta chains below come from one sample, sequenced in a study of CD8 T cells in ankylosing spondylitis. TCRdb fed the 5' RACE reads into MiXCR, producing one record per CDR3 protein. The sample lists some 270,000 distinct CDR3 sequences, about 20% occurring once. Specimen: blood, either unsorted or a sorted T cell fraction (not recorded which). These receptors were taken from a male donor with ankylosing spondylitis or in good health (not recorded which).

In this sample, this clonotype turned up many times. The chain employs TRBV5-1 and TRBJ2-5; 9 nucleotides line up with TRBD1. Per germline, CDR1 SGHRS and CDR2 YFSETQ. V shed 1 base and J 5 bases; nucleotides not matched to a gene: 12. There are 17 residues in the CDR3. CDR3 loop: CASSLFSRTGGVETQYF. The DNA for the CDR3 is TGCGCCAGCAGCTTGTTTTCCCGCACAGGGGGCGTTGAGACCCAGTACTTC.

This clonotype was counted a few times. The gene calls are TRBV7-9 and TRBJ2-7; the D is unclear. CDR1 is SEHNR and CDR2 is FQNEAQ in the germline V gene (reference sequence). Trimming took 5 bases from V and 6 from J, leaving 11 bases between them. CDR3 length: 12 residues. Here the CDR3 reads CASSPLSLEQYF. The DNA for the CDR3 is TGTGCCAGCAGCCCCTTATCACTCGAGCAGTACTTC.

This clonotype was seen more than once but under ten times. The V and J genes are TRBV9 and TRBJ2-7; possibly TRBD1 or TRBD2 for D (5 bases each). The V end lost 4 bases, the J end lost 2 bases, and 16 bases lay between the germline ends. This CDR3 region has 15 residues. Germline-derived CDR1 and CDR2 are SGDLS and YYNGEE. In nucleotides, the CDR3 is TGTGCCAGCAGCCCGGGGTCGGGACGGACCTACGAGCAGTACTTC. This translates into CASSPGSGRTYEQYF.

This rearrangement joins TRBV6-5 to TRBJ1-1; no firm D call. V was cut by 6 bases and J by 4 bases, with 9 bases left in between. The CDR3 spans 12 residues. Germline V gene sequence: CDR1 MNHEY, CDR2 SVGAGI. The CDR3 DNA follows: TGTGCCAGCAGCGGGGTTAGCACTGAAGCTTTCTTT. Its protein product is CASSGVSTEAFF.

This clonotype was found many times. The V and J genes are TRBV9 and TRBJ2-3; D remains ambiguous. There are 15 residues in the CDR3. Germline V gene lookup returns CDR1 SGDLS and CDR2 YYNGEE. V was clipped by 4 bases and J by 2 bases, with 14 bases between them. The CDR3 sequence: CASSPPSDHTDTQYF. In DNA, the CDR3 is TGTGCCAGCAGCCCCCCCTCAGACCACACAGATACGCAGTATTTT.

This clonotype appeared a few times. The chain employs TRBV6-5 and TRBJ1-2, with a weak D call TRBD1 (5 bases). This CDR3 has 15 residues. Germline V gives CDR1 MNHEY, CDR2 SVGAGI. With 0 bases removed from V and 6 bases from J, the gap between germline ends came to 14 bases. In nucleotides, the CDR3 is TGTGCCAGCAGTTACTCAATTTGGCAGACAGATGGCTACACCTTC. This translates into CASSYSIWQTDGYTF.

A few counts support this clonotype. The chain links TRBV4-1 to TRBJ2-7, with D possibly matching TRBD1 (6 bases). Germline V gene data show CDR1 as MGHRA and CDR2 as YSYEKL. Trimming stripped 0 bases from V and 2 bases from J, with 8 bases between. This CDR3 is built from 14 residues. CDR3 sequence: CASSQEGGPYEQYF. DNA for the CDR3: TGCGCCAGCAGCCAAGAAGGGGGTCCCTACGAGCAGTACTTC.

The chain carries TRBV6-5 and TRBJ2-7; a possible D gene is TRBD1 (6 bases). Germline V gene sequence: CDR1 MNHEY, CDR2 SVGAGI. V was clipped by 4 bases and J by 6 bases, with 19 bases between them. The CDR3 spans 15 residues. The CDR3 sequence is CASSSNRAAFGEQYF. Here the CDR3 DNA reads TGTGCCAGCAGTTCTAACAGGGCTGCTTTTGGCGAGCAGTACTTC.

The V gene is TRBV9, the J gene TRBJ2-1, with a weak D call TRBD2 (6 bases). Germline-derived CDR1 and CDR2 are SGDLS and YYNGEE. V dropped 3 bases and J dropped 5 bases, with 15 bases sitting between them. The length of the CDR3 is 15 residues. CDR3 region: CASSGRTGLNNEQFF. The CDR3 DNA follows: TGTGCCAGCAGCGGGAGGACGGGACTTAACAATGAGCAGTTCTTC.

The chain recombines TRBV25-1 with TRBJ2-1; 7 bases are a match to TRBD1. Germline CDR1 MGHDK, CDR2 SYGVNS. The CDR3 has 13 residues. Trimming removed 6 bases from V and 5 bases from J; junction bases left unmatched: 4. The CDR3 nucleotides are TGTGCCAGCAGACAGGGGCCGAACAATGAGCAGTTCTTC. Translation gives CASRQGPNNEQFF.

This rearrangement joins TRBV5-1 to TRBJ2-2; possible D gene TRBD2, 5 bases. Looked up from germline, CDR1 is SGHRS and CDR2 is YFSETQ. This CDR3 spans 16 amino acids. Trimming cost V 0 bases and J 3 bases, with 12 bases left between them. This CDR3 is CASSLVPGMDTGELFF. In DNA, the CDR3 is TGCGCCAGCAGCTTGGTTCCGGGGATGGACACCGGGGAGCTGTTTTTT.

V and J are TRBV6-7 and TRBJ2-7; a weak D match, TRBD2 (5 bases). TRBV6-7 counts as an open reading frame of uncertain function. Trimming took off 0 bases at V and 7 bases at J, with 16 bases between the two ends. There are 15 residues in the CDR3. Written as DNA, the CDR3 is TGTGCCAGCAGTTACTCGAGCGGACCTTTATGTGAGCAGTACTTC. It translates to CASSYSSGPLCEQYF.

This sequence joins TRBV11-2 and TRBJ2-1, with D possibly matching TRBD2 (5 bases). V gave up 5 bases and J gave up 0 bases, with 11 bases separating them. This CDR3 is built from 15 residues. CDR1 and CDR2 (germline): SGHAT, FQNNGV. CDR3 in DNA: TGTGCCAGCAGCACGCAAACTAGCTCCTACAATGAGCAGTTCTTC. This translates into CASSTQTSSYNEQFF.

Only a few counts were recorded for this clonotype. The rearrangement joins TRBV5-8 to TRBJ1-2, with unresolved D. Germline V gene data show CDR1 as SGHTS and CDR2 as YDEGEE. The CDR3 is 10 residues long. Trimming left V 5 bases short and J 5 bases short, with 4 bases between. In nucleotides, the CDR3 is TGTGCCAGCAGTTCGTATGGCTACACCTTC. Translated, it gives CASSSYGYTF.

This chain links TRBV20-1 with TRBJ2-5; D could derive from TRBD1 or TRBD2 (5 bases each). Trimming pared 5 bases from V and 5 bases from J, leaving 9 bases between. The CDR3 is made up of 11 amino acids. Germline lookup yields CDR1 DFQATT and CDR2 SNEGSKA (reference sequence). DNA of the CDR3: TGCAGTGCTGAGGGGATGGAGACCCAGTACTTC. This codes for CSAEGMETQYF.

This clonotype was counted ten times or more. The chain uses TRBV24-1 and TRBJ1-2; TRBD1 might be the D (6 bases). Germline V gene lookup returns CDR1 KGHDR and CDR2 SFDVKD. This CDR3 is 14 amino acids long. V gave up 4 bases and J gave up 2 bases, with 10 bases separating them. DNA for the CDR3: TGTGCCACCAGTGACCGGACAGTCAACTATGGCTACACCTTC. This gives the protein CATSDRTVNYGYTF.